This TCR beta chain was observed in a study of human T cells and chemical hapten exposure. Study-level information: An approximately 2 cm by approximately 2 cm inner upper arm patch received 2% DPC for sensitization. Study-wide results and caveats: TCRs above 1 in 1000 frequency did not change with DPC sensitization.

There are a few counts of this clonotype. The antigen is unknown. Time point: patch test 1, 2 weeks after DPC sensitization. This sample's treatment: therapeutic diphenylcyclopropenone sensitization with weekly scalp DPC. Only after blood had been drawn was each patch test applied. Under the authors' procedure: Counts of TCRs in each sample centred on a median of 95,638 and extended from approximately 20,000 to 700,000. Using its own MiXCR run on the RACE reads, TCRdb lists one record per CDR3 protein. Here the V and J calls rest on TCRdb's processing, not on the authors' analysis. The data contain 65,000 to 85,000 distinct CDR3 sequences, approximately 12% of them singletons. This CDR3 contains 16 residues. The germline V gene has CDR1 SGHRS and CDR2 YFSETQ. The trim removed 3 bases at V and 4 bases at J, leaving 9 bases unmatched.

The origin of this receptor is a woman aged 60-75 years with alopecia areata. Some clones in this sample may be carry-over from other donors' samples. This rearrangement joins TRBV5-1 to TRBJ1-5; 8 nucleotides line up with TRBD1. The sample was whole blood, taken in connection with sensitization to the hapten diphenylcyclopropenone (DPC). This chain's CDR3 is CASSSQPTGGNQPQHF. The CDR3 DNA reads TGCGCCAGCAGCTCCCAACCTACAGGGGGAAATCAGCCCCAGCATTTT.